The 15 T cell receptor beta chains below were found in one sample sequenced in a study of blood T cell repertoires in COVID-19. This table comes from immunoSEQ multiplex PCR, and its TCRdb copy is limited to in-frame clones, with some not included. The sample has under 150,000 clones; roughly 86% are singletons. The sample comprised peripheral blood. The receptors were gathered from a man between 45 and 60 years old with active or convalescent COVID-19.

CDR3 region: CASSLDSGPTGELFF. The CDR3 DNA is TGTGCCAGCAGCTTAGACAGCGGCCCCACCGGGGAGCTGTTTTTT. This sequence joins TRBV7-9 and TRBJ2-2; maybe TRBD2 (5 bases). V dropped 1 base and J dropped 4 bases, with 10 bases sitting between them. CDR1 is SEHNR, CDR2 FQNEAQ, per germline (reference sequence). The CDR3 has 15 amino acids. Together with reference TRBV7-9 and TRBJ2-2, the CDR3 gives the full variable domain: DTGVSQNPRHKITKRGQNVTFRCDPISEHNRLYWYRQTLGQGPEFLTYFQNEAQLEKSRLLSDRFSAERPKGSFSTLEIQRTEQGDSAMYLCASSLDSGPTGELFFGEGSRLTVL.

CDR3: CASSKRQGFGYTF. The CDR3 DNA reads as TGTGCCAGCAGTAAAAGACAGGGATTTGGCTACACCTTC. The chain carries TRBV6-5 and TRBJ1-2, with 7 positions matching TRBD1. The CDR3 covers 13 residues. Trimming cost V 5 bases and J 7 bases; bases outside gene matches: 7. Germline V CDR1 and CDR2: MNHEY, SVGAGI.

The chain combines TRBV6-5 with TRBJ2-1; D is uncertain. V was shortened by 6 bases and J by 1 base, with 13 bases between the two germline ends. Germline assignment: CDR1 MNHEY and CDR2 SVGAGI. The CDR3 loop spans 15 amino acids. The CDR3 nucleotides are TGTGCCAGCAGCCTCACCCGGAGTTCCTACAATGAGCAGTTCTTC. It yields the protein CASSLTRSSYNEQFF.

The rearrangement links TRBV7-2 to TRBJ2-7; a possible D gene is TRBD1 (6 bases). The CDR3 contains 15 residues. Germline lookup yields CDR1 SGHTA and CDR2 FQGNSA. V was pared by 2 bases and J by 3 bases, with 14 bases between. As DNA, the CDR3 is TGTGCCAGCAGCTTAAAAGGCACAGGGAGCTACGAGCAGTACTTC. Protein: CASSLKGTGSYEQYF.

This clone came up many times. The chain couples TRBV7-9 to TRBJ2-7; D is possibly TRBD1 (6 bases). Germline CDR1 is SEHNR and CDR2 is FQNEAQ (reference sequence). Trimming stripped 1 base from V and 6 bases from J, with 13 bases between. CDR3 length: 14 amino acids. CDR3 in DNA: TGTGCCAGCAGCTTAGGACAACAGGGCTCCGAGCAGTACTTC. Its protein is CASSLGQQGSEQYF.

The V and J genes are TRBV6-6 and TRBJ1-1; maybe TRBD1 (6 bases). Trimming pared 6 bases from V and 0 bases from J, leaving 8 bases between. This CDR3 contains 13 residues. Germline CDR1 and CDR2: MNHNY and SVGAGI (reference sequence). CDR3 nucleotides: TGTGCCAGCAGCTCAGGGGTGAACACTGAAGCTTTCTTT. Its protein product is CASSSGVNTEAFF.

This clone showed up just a few times. The chain is built from TRBV9 and TRBJ1-4, with TRBD1 matching over 7 bases. With 3 bases clipped from V and 2 bases from J, the junction kept 4 bases outside the gene matches. CDR3 length equals 15 residues. CDR1 SGDLS and CDR2 YYNGEE come from the germline V gene. CDR3 DNA sequence: TGTGCCAGCAGCGGACAGGGTCGCACTAATGAAAAACTGTTTTTT. This translates into CASSGQGRTNEKLFF. The variable domain in full, with the rest retrieved from reference TRBV9 and TRBJ1-4, is DSGVTQTPKHLITATGQRVTLRCSPRSGDLSVYWYQQSLDQGLQFLIQYYNGEERAKGNILERFSAQQFPDLHSELNLSSLELGDSALYFCASSGQGRTNEKLFFGSGTQLSVL.

V usage is TRBV5-4 and J usage is TRBJ1-5; no definite D call. CDR1 and CDR2 (germline): SGHNT, YYREEE (reference sequence). CDR3 length: 13 residues. Trimming removed 0 bases at V and 5 bases at J, with 6 bases between. The CDR3 protein is CASSLGLDQPQHF. The CDR3 nucleotides are TGTGCCAGCAGCTTGGGACTCGATCAGCCCCAGCATTTT.

V and J are TRBV6-2 or TRBV6-3 and TRBJ2-7; perhaps TRBD1 as D (5 bases). Germline V gene sequence: CDR1 MNHEY, CDR2 SVGEGT. V lost 3 bases and J lost 3, with 6 bases in between. CDR3 length equals 12 residues. DNA for the CDR3: TGTGCCAGCAGTTATCAGGGCTACGAGCAGTACTTC. This codes for CASSYQGYEQYF.

The chain employs TRBV28 and TRBJ1-4; D gene unclear. Germline V gives CDR1 MDHEN, CDR2 SYDVKM. V was shortened by 1 base and J by 2 bases, with 5 bases between the two germline ends. The CDR3 contains 14 residues. The CDR3 spells CASSLSRTNEKLFF. CDR3 DNA sequence: TGTGCCAGCAGTTTATCGCGGACTAATGAAAAACTGTTTTTT. Full variable domain (remainder filled in from reference TRBV28 and TRBJ1-4): DVKVTQSSRYLVKRTGEKVFLECVQDMDHENMFWYRQDPGLGLRLIYFSYDVKMKEKGDIPEGYSVSREKKERFSLILESASTNQTSMYLCASSLSRTNEKLFFGSGTQLSVL.

The chain joins TRBV3-1 (or the pseudogene TRBV3-2) to TRBJ2-5, with D perhaps TRBD1 (6 bases). Looked up from germline, CDR1 is LGHDT and CDR2 is YNNKEL (reference sequence). Trimming pared 1 base from V and 9 bases from J, leaving 15 bases between. This CDR3 has 14 residues. DNA of the CDR3: TGTGCCAGCAGCCAAGCAGGGGCCAAGGTTTCCCAGTACTTC. It is translated as CASSQAGAKVSQYF.

This clone was observed a single time. The chain has TRBV27 and TRBJ1-5, with D perhaps TRBD1 (6 bases). The CDR3 has 15 amino acids. V lost 5 bases and J 1 base, leaving 12 bases between the germline ends. CDR1 and CDR2 (germline): MNHEY, SMNVEV (reference sequence). The CDR3 loop reads CASSPGQLSNQPQHF. For the CDR3, the DNA is TGTGCCAGCAGTCCGGGACAACTCAGCAATCAGCCCCAGCATTTT.

The chain couples TRBV28 to TRBJ2-1, with 10 bases matching TRBD2. The CDR3 sequence is 17 residues long. Per germline, CDR1 MDHEN and CDR2 SYDVKM. J gave up 7 bases and V 4 bases, and 13 bases lay outside the gene matches. As DNA, the CDR3 is TGTGCCAGCAGTTGGGCTCTAGCGGGAGTCTCGTATAATGAGCAGTTCTTC. Its protein product is CASSWALAGVSYNEQFF.

The chain has TRBV3-1 (or the pseudogene TRBV3-2) and TRBJ2-1; D gene ambiguous. V lost 0 bases and J lost 10, with 10 bases in between. This CDR3 comprises 13 residues. Germline CDR1 is LGHDT and CDR2 is YNNKEL (reference sequence). The DNA of the CDR3 is TGTGCCAGCAGCCAAGACCTAGATGAAGAGCAGTTCTTC. It codes for CASSQDLDEEQFF.

The genes are TRBV7-2 and TRBJ2-7, with no clear D. V dropped 2 bases and J dropped 2 bases, with 4 bases sitting between them. In germline, CDR1 is SGHTA, CDR2 FQGNSA. The CDR3 is 12 residues long. Written as DNA, the CDR3 is TGTGCCAGCAGCTTATCGGCCTACGAGCAGTACTTC. As protein: CASSLSAYEQYF. Using reference TRBV7-2 and TRBJ2-7 for the parts outside the CDR3, the full variable domain is GAGVSQSPSNKVTEKGKDVELRCDPISGHTALYWYRQSLGQGLEFLIYFQGNSAPDKSGLPSDRFSAERTGGSVSTLTIQRTQQEDSAVYLCASSLSAYEQYFGPGTRLTVT.